The 22 T cell receptor beta chains below come from one sample, sequenced in a study of neurological immune-mediated disorders. Via MiXCR, TCRdb re-called the 5' RACE reads, giving one row per CDR3 protein. The sample holds about 66,000 distinct CDR3 sequences, under 3.5% seen once. The sample taken for sequencing was PBMCs. The receptors shown here come from a man between 40 and 49 years old with multiple sclerosis.

In this sample, this clonotype turned up many times. This sequence joins TRBV5-1 and TRBJ2-5, with D possibly being TRBD2 (5 bases). Germline-derived CDR1 and CDR2 are SGHRS and YFSETQ. Trimming pared 5 bases from V and 1 base from J, leaving 9 bases between. The CDR3 covers 13 residues. This CDR3 reads CASSERPQETQYF. Written as DNA, the CDR3 is TGCGCCAGCAGTGAGCGGCCCCAAGAGACCCAGTACTTC.

This clonotype was seen a handful of times. The CDR3: CASSSTGTGDQPQHF. The CDR3 nucleotides read TGTGCCAGCAGCTCTACTGGGACAGGTGATCAGCCCCAGCATTTT. This chain links TRBV5-5 with TRBJ1-5, with TRBD1 matching over 8 bases. In germline, CDR1 is SGHKS, CDR2 YYEKEE (reference sequence). The V and J ends lost 3 bases and 5 bases, in that order; junction bases with no gene match: 7. This CDR3 spans 15 amino acids.

This clonotype was observed many times. This chain connects TRBV24-1 to TRBJ1-1; D call uncertain. Germline lookup yields CDR1 KGHDR and CDR2 SFDVKD. The CDR3 totals 13 residues. The germline V and J ends were trimmed by 6 bases and 1 base, with 8 bases remaining between them. The CDR3 bases are TGTGCCACCAGTCGCAAGGGGAACACTGAAGCTTTCTTT. The encoded protein is CATSRKGNTEAFF.

There are many counts of this clonotype. The chain carries TRBV20-1 and TRBJ2-1; 8 bases match TRBD2. This CDR3 region has 15 residues. After removal of 6 bases from V and 6 bases from J, the junction contained 13 bases not matched to a gene. CDR1 is DFQATT, CDR2 SNEGSKA, per germline (reference sequence). This CDR3 reads CSATGGTSIPNEQFF. CDR3 in DNA: TGCAGTGCCACCGGCGGGACTAGTATCCCCAATGAGCAGTTCTTC.

This clonotype has at least ten counts. This chain links TRBV7-9 with TRBJ1-5; D gene ambiguous. The V end lost 1 base, the J end lost 5 bases, and 6 bases lay between the germline ends. The CDR3 is 13 amino acids. CDR1 and CDR2 (germline): SEHNR, FQNEAQ (reference sequence). The DNA of the CDR3 is TGTGCCAGCAGCTTAGTGGCAGATCAGCCCCAGCATTTT. Its translation: CASSLVADQPQHF.

Many counts were recorded for this clonotype. The genes are TRBV20-1 and TRBJ1-3; unclear D gene. The germline gives CDR1 DFQATT, CDR2 SNEGSKA (reference sequence). The CDR3 runs 13 residues. Trimming stripped 4 bases from V and 5 bases from J, with 12 bases between. CDR3 in amino acids: CSAKEGDRNTIYF. Here the CDR3 DNA reads TGCAGTGCTAAGGAGGGTGATAGAAACACCATATATTTT.

This clonotype was found many times. The rearrangement uses TRBV20-1 and TRBJ1-6; TRBD1 aligns across 7 bases. Germline CDR1 and CDR2: DFQATT and SNEGSKA (reference sequence). Trimming cost V 5 bases and J 7 bases; bases outside gene matches: 8. The CDR3 runs 14 residues. This CDR3 reads CSARTGLGNSPLHF. CDR3 nucleotides: TGCAGTGCTCGGACAGGTCTGGGCAATTCACCCCTCCACTTT.

This clonotype has at least ten counts. The J gene is TRBJ1-1, the V gene TRBV3-1, with TRBD1 as a possible D gene (5 bases). Germline values: CDR1 LGHDT, CDR2 YNNKEL (reference sequence). Trimming stripped 5 bases from V and 2 bases from J, with 9 bases between. The CDR3 has 13 residues. The DNA for the CDR3 is TGTGCCAGCAGCGCCAGGGTTAACACTGAAGCTTTCTTT. As protein: CASSARVNTEAFF.

This clonotype was counted at least ten times. This chain uses TRBV15 with TRBJ1-5; D unclear. V lost 9 bases to trimming and J lost 0 bases, with 9 bases between them. Germline V lookup: CDR1 LNHNV, CDR2 YYDKDF (reference sequence). CDR3 length: 13 residues. In nucleotides, the CDR3 is TGTGCCACAGGACCCTATAGCAATCAGCCCCAGCATTTT. It specifies CATGPYSNQPQHF. The whole variable domain, remainder taken from reference TRBV15 and TRBJ1-5, is DAMVIQNPRYQVTQFGKPVTLSCSQTLNHNVMYWYQQKSSQAPKLLFHYYDKDFNNEADTPDNFQSRRPNTSFCFLDIRSPGLGDTAMYLCATGPYSNQPQHFGDGTRLSIL.

The V and J genes are TRBV2 and TRBJ1-1, with 10 bases aligning to TRBD1. The germline gives CDR1 SNHLY, CDR2 FYNNEI. Trimming cost V 6 bases and J 5 bases; bases outside gene matches: 9. This CDR3 region has 15 residues. The CDR3 DNA follows: TGTGCCAGCAGGCCTCGACAGGGGGCGAGGACTGAAGCTTTCTTT. Its protein product is CASRPRQGARTEAFF. The variable domain in full, with the rest retrieved from reference TRBV2 and TRBJ1-1, is EPEVTQTPSHQVTQMGQEVILRCVPISNHLYFYWYRQILGQKVEFLVSFYNNEISEKSEIFDDQFSVERPDGSNFTLKIRSTKLEDSAMYFCASRPRQGARTEAFFGQGTRLTVV.

Remarks on this clonotype: Since a much larger clone is just one base distant, this may be a read error. Because it lacks the conserved phenylalanine or tryptophan at the end, this CDR3 is likely a read error. The chain carries TRBV5-1 and TRBJ2-7; D not certain. Trimming pared 0 bases from V and 1 base from J, leaving 11 bases between. The CDR3 spans 15 residues. Germline lookup yields CDR1 SGHRS and CDR2 YFSETQ. CDR3 loop: CASSLAVDASYEQYL. In nucleotides, the CDR3 is TGCGCCAGCAGCTTGGCCGTTGACGCATCCTACGAGCAGTACCTC.

This clonotype was seen ten or more times. The chain joins TRBV5-1 to TRBJ2-3; 7 bases are a match to TRBD1. Germline V gives CDR1 SGHRS, CDR2 YFSETQ. J lost 5 bases, V lost 4 bases, and 7 bases had no gene match. This CDR3 contains 14 residues. The DNA for the CDR3 is TGCGCCAGCAGCCGTGGGACAGAAATAGATACGCAGTATTTT. Protein: CASSRGTEIDTQYF. Drawing the rest from reference TRBV5-1 and TRBJ2-3, the complete variable domain is KAGVTQTPRYLIKTRGQQVTLSCSPISGHRSVSWYQQTPGQGLQFLFEYFSETQRNKGNFPGRFSGRQFSNSRSEMNVSTLELGDSALYLCASSRGTEIDTQYFGPGTRLTVL.

This clonotype was counted many times. The chain links TRBV6-2 or TRBV6-3 to TRBJ2-1; 7 positions match TRBD2. V shed 8 bases, J shed 1 base, and the junction held 5 bases outside the gene matches. The CDR3 runs to 14 residues. Germline V gene data show CDR1 as MNHEY and CDR2 as SVGEGT. CDR3: CASWGGDSYNEQFF. As DNA, the CDR3 is TGTGCCAGCTGGGGGGGGGATTCCTACAATGAGCAGTTCTTC.

This clonotype was counted at least ten times. The CDR3 DNA reads as TGTGCCAGCAGCAGAGGGGCGGACACTGAAGCTTTCTTT. Amino acids: CASSRGADTEAFF. This chain links TRBV7-3 with TRBJ1-1; a weak D match, TRBD1 (5 bases). Trimming took 5 bases from V and 3 from J, leaving 10 bases between them. Germline V gives CDR1 SGHTA, CDR2 FQGTGA. CDR3 length: 13 amino acids.

There are many counts of this clonotype. The genes are TRBV5-1 and TRBJ1-1; TRBD1 agrees at 9 bases. Germline-derived CDR1 and CDR2 are SGHRS and YFSETQ. The V segment lost 1 base and the J segment 4 bases; nucleotides outside the gene matches: 5. The CDR3 length is 15 residues. CDR3 nucleotide sequence: TGCGCCAGCAGCTTGCCCCGACAGGGGGGCACTGAAGCTTTCTTT. Translating gives CASSLPRQGGTEAFF.

There are many counts of this clonotype. This sequence joins TRBV5-6 and TRBJ2-1; possibly TRBD1 or TRBD2 for D (6 bases each). The V and J ends lost 4 bases and 7 bases respectively, with 9 bases between them. This CDR3 contains 12 residues. CDR1 and CDR2 from the germline V gene are SGHDT and YYEEEE. The CDR3 DNA sequence: TGTGCCAGCAGCCGGGGGCGAAATGAGCAGTTCTTC. Translating it yields CASSRGRNEQFF.

This clonotype was counted many times. CDR3 DNA sequence: TGCAGTGCTAGAGACGGACTTGGGAGCTCCTACGAGCAGTACTTC. Translated: CSARDGLGSSYEQYF. V and J are TRBV20-1 and TRBJ2-7, with a tentative D call TRBD2 (5 bases). Germline assignment: CDR1 DFQATT and CDR2 SNEGSKA (reference sequence). The V end was cut by 0 bases, the J end by 0 bases, with 12 bases between. The CDR3 sequence is 15 residues long.

This clonotype has a count of ten or more. The chain carries TRBV20-1 and TRBJ1-5; the D gene is possibly TRBD1 (6 bases). Trimming removed 4 bases at V and 6 bases at J, with 10 bases between. CDR3 size: 12 residues. Germline lookup yields CDR1 DFQATT and CDR2 SNEGSKA (reference sequence). CDR3 protein: CSAKEGGQPQHF. CDR3 bases: TGCAGTGCTAAAGAGGGGGGTCAGCCCCAGCATTTT.

This clonotype has a count of ten or more. The V and J genes are TRBV29-1 and TRBJ2-5; D is ambiguous. From germline, CDR1 is SQVTM and CDR2 ANQGSEA. The CDR3 consists of 14 residues. V shed 6 bases and J shed 2 bases, with 16 bases lying between them. The CDR3: CSVARSSEQETQYF. In DNA, the CDR3 is TGCAGCGTCGCCAGGTCGTCGGAGCAAGAGACCCAGTACTTC.

This clonotype was observed many times. The gene calls are TRBV19 and TRBJ1-2, with 10 bases identical to TRBD1. The germline CDR1 and CDR2 sequences are LNHDA and SQIVND (reference sequence). V shed 4 bases and J 6 bases; nucleotides not matched to a gene: 2. CDR3 length: 13 amino acids. The CDR3 protein is CASSTGTGDGYTF. The CDR3 DNA reads TGTGCCAGTAGTACAGGGACAGGGGATGGCTACACCTTC. Together with reference TRBV19 and TRBJ1-2, the CDR3 gives the full variable domain: DGGITQSPKYLFRKEGQNVTLSCEQNLNHDAMYWYRQDPGQGLRLIYYSQIVNDFQKGDIAEGYSVSREKKESFPLTVTSAQKNPTAFYLCASSTGTGDGYTFGSGTRLTVV.

This clonotype was detected ten times or more. V and J are TRBV4-2 and TRBJ1-4, with D tentatively TRBD1 (6 bases). CDR3 size: 14 residues. From germline, CDR1 is LGHNA and CDR2 YNFKEQ. V was cut by 4 bases and J by 4 bases, with 10 bases left in between. Written as DNA, the CDR3 is TGTGCCAGCAGCCCCAGGGGCAGTAATGAAAAACTGTTTTTT. It is translated as CASSPRGSNEKLFF.

This clonotype occurred many times. The genes are TRBV12-3 or TRBV12-4 and TRBJ1-5; D is unclear. This CDR3 is 14 amino acids long. The V and J ends lost 0 bases and 6 bases respectively, with 9 bases between them. The CDR3 is CASSLALGSQPQHF. DNA of the CDR3: TGTGCCAGCAGTTTAGCGCTGGGAAGTCAGCCCCAGCATTTT.